Listed below are T cell receptor beta chains from one sample, sequenced in a study of cytomegalovirus exposure and HLA in healthy donors. TCRdb's copy holds only in-frame clones and misses some; the assay was immunoSEQ multiplex PCR. The table for this sample gives 100,000 to 150,000 clones. The sample comprised PBMCs. The receptors stem from a middle-aged man in good health and CMV-seronegative. Each CDR3 is given with its conserved first and last residue. A D gene is named only where the DNA matches it firmly.

v_call	d_call	j_call	cdr3_aa	cdr3_nt
TRBV5-6	.	TRBJ2-7	CASSLYYEQYF	TGTGCCAGCAGCCTCTACTACGAGCAGTACTTC
TRBV11-3	.	TRBJ2-2	CASSPKNTGELFF	TGTGCCAGCAGCCCCAAGAACACCGGGGAGCTGTTTTTT
TRBV21-1	.	TRBJ2-4	CASSPGTPKIKNIQYF	TGTGCCAGCAGCCCTGGGACACCCAAGATTAAAAACATTCAGTACTTC
TRBV5-1	.	TRBJ2-1	CASSLGGDYNEQFF	TGCGCCAGCAGCTTGGGGGGGGACTACAATGAGCAGTTCTTC
TRBV27	TRBD1	TRBJ2-1	CAIGQGYNEQFF	TGTGCCATCGGACAGGGTTACAATGAGCAGTTCTTC
TRBV7-9	TRBD2	TRBJ2-1	CASSPSGVGGFGEQFF	TGTGCCAGCAGCCCTTCGGGGGTGGGAGGGTTTGGGGAGCAGTTCTTC
TRBV10-3	.	TRBJ1-1	CAISEGSRGGAFF	TGTGCCATCAGTGAGGGGTCGAGAGGTGGAGCTTTCTTT
TRBV6-5	TRBD1	TRBJ2-2	CASSYGDRQTGELFF	TGTGCCAGCAGTTACGGGGACAGACAAACCGGGGAGCTGTTTTTT
TRBV4-3	.	TRBJ2-3	CASSRTSGVTDTQYF	TGCGCCAGCAGCCGGACTTCGGGGGTCACAGATACGCAGTATTTT
TRBV6-1	.	TRBJ2-1	CASSERAGENNEQFF	TGTGCCAGCAGTGAAAGGGCAGGGGAGAACAATGAGCAGTTCTTC
TRBV11-3	.	TRBJ2-3	CASSLPADTQYF	TGTGCCAGCAGCTTACCGGCAGATACGCAGTATTTT
TRBV28	.	TRBJ2-5	CASSFGGARVAIQYF	TGTGCCAGCAGTTTTGGGGGGGCCAGGGTGGCGATCCAGTACTTC
TRBV7-2	TRBD1	TRBJ2-7	CASSLARDRVWYEQYF	TGTGCCAGCAGCTTAGCTAGGGACAGGGTGTGGTACGAGCAGTACTTC
TRBV15	.	TRBJ2-2	CATSRDRDTGELFF	TGTGCCACCAGCAGAGACCGAGACACCGGGGAGCTGTTTTTT
TRBV28	TRBD1	TRBJ1-2	CASGSGTDIYGYTF	TGTGCCAGCGGATCCGGGACAGACATTTATGGCTACACCTTC
TRBV11-3	.	TRBJ2-3	CASSLGVADTQYF	TGTGCCAGCAGCTTAGGTGTCGCAGATACGCAGTATTTT
TRBV5-1	TRBD2	TRBJ2-5	CASSFEGLAGGETQYF	TGCGCCAGCAGCTTCGAGGGACTAGCGGGAGGAGAGACCCAGTACTTC
TRBV28	.	TRBJ2-5	CASSPPRGNQETQYF	TGTGCCAGCAGCCCTCCGCGAGGGAACCAAGAGACCCAGTACTTC
TRBV29-1	.	TRBJ1-2	CSVGRVGYTF	TGCAGCGTTGGCAGGGTGGGCTACACCTTC
TRBV13	TRBD1	TRBJ2-2	CASTGQGAGTGELFF	TGTGCCAGCACCGGACAGGGGGCGGGCACCGGGGAGCTGTTTTTT
TRBV6-1	.	TRBJ2-1	CASSDFQGPYNEQFF	TGTGCCAGCAGTGACTTTCAGGGCCCCTACAATGAGCAGTTCTTC
TRBV7-2	TRBD1	TRBJ1-1	CASSLGDRRNTEAFF	TGTGCCAGCAGCTTAGGGGACAGACGGAACACTGAAGCTTTCTTT
TRBV7-9	TRBD1	TRBJ2-1	CASSPGQAYNEQFF	TGTGCCAGCAGCCCGGGACAGGCCTACAATGAGCAGTTCTTC
TRBV7-9	.	TRBJ1-2	CASSLGVNYGYTF	TGTGCCAGCAGCTTAGGAGTTAACTATGGCTACACCTTC
TRBV5-1	.	TRBJ2-6	CASSLVPSNSGANVLTF	TGCGCCAGCAGCTTGGTGCCTAGCAACTCTGGGGCCAACGTCCTGACTTTC
TRBV11-2	.	TRBJ1-2	CASSLRTRAYGYTF	TGTGCCAGCAGCTTGCGGACGAGGGCCTATGGCTACACCTTC
TRBV30	TRBD1	TRBJ2-3	CAWGQGPDTQYF	TGTGCCTGGGGACAGGGACCAGATACGCAGTATTTT
TRBV5-6	TRBD1	TRBJ2-7	CASTYRGQTYEQYF	TGTGCCAGCACGTACAGGGGGCAAACCTACGAGCAGTACTTC
TRBV27	TRBD2	TRBJ2-1	CASSFSRGDGYNEQFF	TGTGCCAGCAGTTTTTCCCGGGGGGACGGGTACAATGAGCAGTTCTTC
TRBV5-1	.	TRBJ2-7	CASSHSGANYEQYF	TGCGCCAGCTCACACAGCGGCGCAAACTACGAGCAGTACTTC
TRBV6-1	TRBD1	TRBJ1-1	CASSVLTGGRAEAFF	TGTGCCAGCAGTGTCCTAACAGGGGGCAGAGCTGAAGCTTTCTTT
TRBV5-1	TRBD2	TRBJ2-4	CASSFSSGRGNIQYF	TGCGCCAGCAGCTTCTCTTCGGGGAGGGGAAACATTCAGTACTTC
TRBV9	TRBD2	TRBJ2-1	CASSVAGGSGAEQFF	TGTGCCAGCAGCGTAGCGGGGGGTTCGGGTGCTGAGCAGTTCTTC
TRBV7-9	.	TRBJ1-5	CASSPGVLDNQPQHF	TGTGCCAGCAGCCCGGGGGTTTTGGACAATCAGCCCCAGCATTTT
TRBV10-3	.	TRBJ2-3	CAIKPRQGTNTDTQYF	TGTGCCATAAAACCCCGGCAGGGCACGAACACAGATACGCAGTATTTT
TRBV7-2	TRBD1	TRBJ2-1	CASSLRSGGRNNEQFF	TGTGCCAGCAGCTTACGGTCAGGGGGAAGAAACAATGAGCAGTTCTTC
TRBV6-1	.	TRBJ2-1	CASRPQLGEQFF	TGTGCCAGCAGACCCCAACTAGGCGAGCAGTTCTTC
TRBV28	TRBD1	TRBJ2-7	CASLRDSSYEQYF	TGTGCCAGCCTCCGGGACAGCTCCTACGAGCAGTACTTC
TRBV12-1	.	TRBJ2-1	CASSFYGRCSYNEQFF	TGTGCCAGCAGCTTTTATGGCCGCTGCTCCTACAATGAGCAGTTCTTC
TRBV6-6	.	TRBJ2-6	CASSPTGTGANVLTF	TGTGCCAGCAGTCCCACGGGAACTGGGGCCAACGTCCTGACTTTC
TRBV27	TRBD1	TRBJ2-7	CASNTLGQSYEQYF	TGTGCCAGCAACACATTGGGACAGTCCTACGAGCAGTACTTC
TRBV7-2	TRBD1	TRBJ2-1	CASSLEGGQAYNEQFF	TGTGCCAGCAGCTTAGAGGGGGGACAGGCGTACAATGAGCAGTTCTTC
TRBV7-2	TRBD1	TRBJ2-1	CASSTRDRQFF	TGTGCCAGCAGCACTCGGGACAGACAGTTCTTC
TRBV20-1	.	TRBJ1-1	CSASRGGEAFF	TGCAGTGCTAGTAGAGGGGGTGAAGCTTTCTTT
TRBV2	.	TRBJ2-5	CASSKRETQYF	TGTGCCAGCAGCAAGAGGGAGACCCAGTACTTC
TRBV6-1	.	TRBJ1-5	CASSPWGGRDQPQHF	TGTGCCAGCAGCCCCTGGGGGGGGCGGGATCAGCCCCAGCATTTT
TRBV4-1	TRBD1	TRBJ2-7	CASSQPGQGAASSYEQYF	TGCGCCAGCAGCCAACCGGGACAGGGGGCCGCGAGCTCCTACGAGCAGTACTTC
TRBV9	TRBD2	TRBJ2-5	CASSGGLAGVWQETQYF	TGTGCCAGCAGCGGCGGACTAGCGGGAGTGTGGCAAGAGACCCAGTACTTC
TRBV6-1	.	TRBJ1-2	CASSEPPGKANYGYTF	TGTGCCAGCAGTGAGCCCCCAGGGAAAGCTAACTATGGCTACACCTTC
TRBV5-1	TRBD2	TRBJ2-3	CASGLVLADTQYF	TGCGCCAGCGGACTAGTCTTAGCAGATACGCAGTATTTT
TRBV18	TRBD1	TRBJ1-1	CASSWTGSNTEAFF	TGTGCCAGCTCATGGACAGGGTCGAACACTGAAGCTTTCTTT
TRBV7-9	TRBD1	TRBJ2-7	CASSSTQGGEQYF	TGTGCCAGCAGCTCGACACAGGGGGGCGAGCAGTACTTC
TRBV6-6	.	TRBJ2-7	CASSYSRGIYEQYF	TGTGCCAGCAGTTACAGCAGGGGTATCTACGAGCAGTACTTC
TRBV2	.	TRBJ2-7	CASSEVVSGTSEQYF	TGTGCCAGCAGTGAAGTCGTTTCCGGTACTTCCGAGCAGTACTTC
TRBV5-1	.	TRBJ2-3	CASTGFNTDTQYF	TGCGCCAGTACAGGGTTCAACACAGATACGCAGTATTTT
TRBV2	.	TRBJ2-2	CASTGGMNTGELFF	TGTGCCAGCACCGGCGGGATGAACACCGGGGAGCTGTTTTTT
TRBV13	TRBD2	TRBJ2-1	CASTKGTSGRGSYNEQFF	TGTGCCAGCACCAAGGGGACTAGCGGGAGAGGATCCTACAATGAGCAGTTCTTC